These 23 T cell receptor beta chains were sequenced from one sample in a study of blood T cells in healthy people across ages. Through a sample-barcoded 5' primer and a J-beta primer mix, a second PCR was run for roughly 7 to 12 cycles. From the 5' RACE reads, TCRdb called clonotypes with MiXCR, one entry per CDR3 protein. Of about 730,000 distinct CDR3 sequences listed, roughly 44% are singletons. The sequencing input was blood. Receptors were obtained from a woman aged 55-69 years in good health.

The chain links TRBV4-3 to TRBJ2-2; TRBD1 is a possible D gene (5 bases). This CDR3 is built from 14 residues. V lost 3 bases and J lost 1, with 6 bases in between. The germline V gene encodes CDR1 LGHNA and CDR2 YSLEER. As DNA, the CDR3 is TGCGCCAGCAGCCACGGACAGAACACCGGGGAGCTGTTTTTT. It encodes CASSHGQNTGELFF.

This CDR3 reads CASSRRFTSGGSHNEQYF. The CDR3 DNA reads TGTGCCAGCAGTCGCCGGTTTACTAGCGGGGGTTCCCACAATGAGCAGTACTTC. V and J are TRBV7-8 and TRBJ2-5, with TRBD2 identical over 11 bases. This CDR3 contains 18 residues. CDR1 and CDR2 (germline): SGHVS, FQNEAQ. The trim removed 6 bases at V and 11 bases at J, leaving 23 bases unmatched.

This clonotype was recorded a few times. The chain links TRBV11-1 to TRBJ2-5; D unresolved. CDR3 size: 14 residues. Germline assignment: CDR1 SGHAT and CDR2 FQDESV (reference sequence). V lost 6 bases and J lost 1, with 12 bases in between. The CDR3 DNA follows: TGTGCCAGCAGTCCAGAGAGTCTCCAAGAGACCCAGTACTTC. This sequence encodes CASSPESLQETQYF.

V usage is TRBV3-1 and J usage is TRBJ2-2; unclear D gene. The length of the CDR3 is 12 residues. Germline values: CDR1 LGHDT, CDR2 YNNKEL (reference sequence). V lost 3 bases and J 6 bases, leaving 5 bases between the germline ends. CDR3 bases: TGTGCCAGCAGCCACCCCGCCGGGGAGCTGTTTTTT. It yields the protein CASSHPAGELFF.

About this clonotype: A much larger clonotype is one base distant, so this may be a read error. V usage is TRBV7-2 and J usage is TRBJ2-3; no clear D. Per the germline V gene, CDR1 is SGHTA and CDR2 is FQGNSA. The CDR3 is 12 residues long. The CDR3 coding sequence is TGTGCCGGCAGCCGGTACACAGATACGCAGTATTTT. Its translation is CAGSRYTDTQYF.

The chain combines TRBV11-3 with TRBJ2-1, with a weak D call TRBD2 (6 bases). The J call may not be correct, given that the DNA end is closer to TRBJ2-7. CDR1 SGHNT and CDR2 YENEEA come from the germline V gene. CDR3 size: 17 residues. The CDR3 DNA reads TGTGCCAGCAGCTTAAGTTTAGGGCGGGGCTCCTACAATGAGCAGTACTTC. Its protein product is CASSLSLGRGSYNEQYF.

The chain couples TRBV29-1 to TRBJ2-7, with D uncertain. V was cut by 1 base and J by 7 bases, with 17 bases left in between. Germline V gene data show CDR1 as SQVTM and CDR2 as ANQGSEA. The CDR3 has 14 amino acids. This CDR3 reads CSVEASGSYNEQYF. The CDR3 bases are TGCAGCGTTGAAGCTTCTGGCTCCTACAATGAGCAGTACTTC.

At least ten counts were recorded for this clonotype. The chain carries TRBV18 and TRBJ2-5, with D possibly matching TRBD2 (5 bases). The germline CDR1 and CDR2 sequences are KGHSH and LQKENI. V lost 2 bases, J lost 4 bases, and 14 bases lay in between. The CDR3 covers 15 residues. Here the CDR3 DNA reads TGTGCCAGCTCACCAGATGCGAGCGGAAGAGAGACCCAGTACTTC. The encoded protein is CASSPDASGRETQYF. The whole variable domain, remainder taken from reference TRBV18 and TRBJ2-5, is NAGVMQNPRHLVRRRGQEARLRCSPMKGHSHVYWYRQLPEEGLKFMVYLQKENIIDESGMPKERFSAEFPKEGPSILRIQQVVRGDSAAYFCASSPDASGRETQYFGPGTRLLVL.

This chain links TRBV9 with TRBJ2-5, with D possibly TRBD2 on 5 matching bases. Germline V gene data show CDR1 as SGDLS and CDR2 as YYNGEE. Trimming took 4 bases from V and 0 from J, leaving 13 bases between them. The length of the CDR3 is 15 residues. CDR3 coding DNA: TGTGCCAGCAGCTTCCGAGACGGGGACCAAGAGACCCAGTACTTC. This codes for CASSFRDGDQETQYF.

This clonotype was seen repeatedly, ten times or more. This chain connects TRBV20-1 to TRBJ1-6; D perhaps matches TRBD1 (6 bases). V was pared by 3 bases and J by 9 bases, with 21 bases between. This CDR3 is 16 amino acids long. Germline assignment: CDR1 DFQATT and CDR2 SNEGSKA (reference sequence). The DNA of the CDR3 is TGCAGTGCTAGTATGGCAGGGGCCCTGGGCGCTTCACCCCTCCACTTT. It translates to CSASMAGALGASPLHF.

Of note for this clonotype: A much bigger clone sits one base away, suggesting this may be a read error. This sequence joins TRBV5-5 and TRBJ2-5; tentative D call: TRBD2 (5 bases). CDR1 and CDR2 from the germline V gene are SGHKS and YYEKEE (reference sequence). The CDR3 is 15 residues long. CDR3 coding DNA: TGTGCCGGCAGCTTGAGCCAGGACTCAAGGGAGACCCAGTACTTC. It codes for CAGSLSQDSRETQYF. Based on the CDR3 plus reference TRBV5-5 and TRBJ2-5, the full variable domain is DAGVTQSPTHLIKTRGQQVTLRCSPISGHKSVSWYQQVLGQGPQFIFQYYEKEERGRGNFPDRFSARQFPNYSSELNVNALLLGDSALYLCAGSLSQDSRETQYFGPGTRLLVL.

This clonotype turned up a few times. The CDR3 DNA reads TGCAGTGCTAACCCGACAGGGACTAGGACTGAAGCTTTCTTT. Its translation: CSANPTGTRTEAFF. The chain employs TRBV20-1 and TRBJ1-1; 7 bases map to TRBD1. Germline trimming cut 4 bases from V and 5 bases from J; bases unmatched to any gene: 10. Germline lookup yields CDR1 DFQATT and CDR2 SNEGSKA (reference sequence). CDR3 length: 14 amino acids.

Only one count was recorded for this clonotype. A junction boundary mismatches the germline segment, possibly from a read error. V is TRBV28 and J is TRBJ2-1; D might be TRBD2 (5 bases). Germline CDR1 is MDHEN and CDR2 is SYDVKM. This CDR3 comprises 13 residues. CDR3 loop: CASTRESCNEQFF. DNA of the CDR3: TGTGCCAGCACGAGGGAGTCCTGCAATGAGCAGTTCTTC.

This clonotype was picked up many times. This chain links TRBV10-3 with TRBJ2-7; 14 bases align to TRBD2. This CDR3 contains 15 residues. Per germline, CDR1 ENHRY and CDR2 SYGVKD. J lost 6 bases, V lost 4 bases, and 5 bases had no gene match. CDR3 sequence reads: CAISATSGRGGEQYF. The CDR3 DNA follows: TGTGCCATCAGTGCGACTAGCGGGAGGGGCGGCGAGCAGTACTTC.

This clonotype has more than one count but fewer than ten. The J gene is TRBJ1-1, the V gene TRBV30; D is unresolved. This CDR3 comprises 11 residues. Trimming left V 2 bases short and J 8 bases short, with 9 bases between. Germline CDR1 reads GTSNPN; CDR2 reads SVGIG (reference sequence). The CDR3 region is CAWSSGGEAFF. The CDR3 DNA reads as TGTGCCTGGAGTAGCGGAGGGGAAGCTTTCTTT.

The CDR3 is CASSEVAGGSEQFF. Written as DNA, the CDR3 is TGTGCCAGCAGTGAGGTAGCGGGAGGGAGTGAGCAGTTCTTC. The rearrangement uses TRBV6-4 and TRBJ2-1, with 11 bases aligning to TRBD2. V gave up 3 bases and J gave up 9 bases; unmatched junction bases: 4. The length of the CDR3 is 14 residues. CDR1 and CDR2 (germline): MRHNA, SNTAGT.

This clonotype was observed a single time. V usage is TRBV2 and J usage is TRBJ2-3; D is ambiguous. The CDR3 sequence is 13 residues long. Germline CDR1 reads SNHLY; CDR2 reads FYNNEI. Trimming cost V 8 bases and J 4 bases, with 13 bases left between them. The CDR3 DNA follows: TGTGCCAGCGAGAGTAGGGCCGCAGATACGCAGTATTTT. Its translation is CASESRAADTQYF.

This chain connects TRBV7-2 to TRBJ2-4, with 11 bases that match TRBD2. V gave up 4 bases and J gave up 2 bases; unmatched junction bases: 16. Germline V gives CDR1 SGHTA, CDR2 FQGNSA. This CDR3 has 20 amino acids. The CDR3 bases are TGTGCCAGCAGCTCACCCAACGACCTAGCGGGGGGCACGACCAAAAACATTCAGTACTTC. Encoded protein: CASSSPNDLAGGTTKNIQYF.

The chain couples TRBV5-1 to TRBJ2-1; 11 bases are a match to TRBD1. CDR1 SGHRS and CDR2 YFSETQ come from the germline V gene. The V gene end was trimmed by 4 bases and the J gene end by 7 bases; junction bases not matched to a gene: 7. This CDR3 is built from 15 residues. CDR3: CASSLGQGGSNEQFF. CDR3 nucleotides: TGCGCCAGCAGCCTGGGACAGGGGGGTTCGAATGAGCAGTTCTTC.

This clonotype was seen only once. The chain couples TRBV10-3 to TRBJ2-2; D is undetermined. The CDR3 consists of 15 residues. The germline V gene has CDR1 ENHRY and CDR2 SYGVKD. Between the trimmed V and J ends, which lost 0 bases and 5 bases, there was a span of 10 bases. CDR3 sequence (DNA): TGTGCCATCAGTGAGTCGACCAGAGCTACCGGGGAGCTGTTTTTT. It yields the protein CAISESTRATGELFF.

Turning to this clonotype: One junction end disagrees with the germline gene, perhaps due to a read error. The rearrangement joins TRBV5-1 to TRBJ2-2, with 9 bases that match TRBD1. Germline V gene sequence: CDR1 SGHRS, CDR2 YFSETQ. There are 16 residues in the CDR3. This chain's CDR3 is CASESRGQGLAGGLFF. CDR3 coding DNA: TGCGCCAGCGAATCCAGAGGACAGGGGTTGGCCGGGGGGCTGTTTTTT.

The chain couples TRBV27 to TRBJ2-3; TRBD2 aligns across 15 bases. Germline V gene sequence: CDR1 MNHEY, CDR2 SMNVEV (reference sequence). V was clipped by 8 bases and J by 6 bases; unmatched bases: 15. CDR3 length equals 18 residues. CDR3 residues: CASGPGLAGGRVADTQYF. CDR3 sequence (DNA): TGTGCCAGCGGACCGGGACTAGCGGGAGGTAGAGTGGCGGATACGCAGTATTTT.

The J gene is TRBJ2-2, the V gene TRBV14; 9 bases are a match to TRBD1. V lost 4 bases, J lost 5 bases, and 8 bases stayed unmatched. Germline V lookup: CDR1 SGHDN, CDR2 FVKESK. The CDR3 covers 16 residues. The chain's CDR3 is CASSPETGGRTGELFF. The CDR3 DNA reads as TGTGCCAGCAGCCCAGAGACAGGGGGACGTACCGGGGAGCTGTTTTTT. Drawing the rest from reference TRBV14 and TRBJ2-2, the complete variable domain is EAGVTQFPSHSVIEKGQTVTLRCDPISGHDNLYWYRRVMGKEIKFLLHFVKESKQDESGMPNNRFLAERTGGTYSTLKVQPAELEDSGVYFCASSPETGGRTGELFFGEGSRLTVL.